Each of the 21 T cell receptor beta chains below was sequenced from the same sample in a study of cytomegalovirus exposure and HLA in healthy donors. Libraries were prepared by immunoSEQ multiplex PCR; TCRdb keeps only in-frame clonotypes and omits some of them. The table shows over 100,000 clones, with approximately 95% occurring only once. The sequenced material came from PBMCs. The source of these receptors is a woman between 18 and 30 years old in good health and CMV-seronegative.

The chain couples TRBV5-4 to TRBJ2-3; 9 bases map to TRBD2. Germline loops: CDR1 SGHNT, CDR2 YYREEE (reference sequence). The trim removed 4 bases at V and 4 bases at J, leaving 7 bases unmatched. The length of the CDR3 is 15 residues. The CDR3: CASSESGGRSDTQYF. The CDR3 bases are TGTGCCAGCAGCGAAAGCGGGGGGCGCTCAGATACGCAGTATTTT.

The CDR3 loop reads CASSLGQYNEQFF. The DNA of the CDR3 is TGTGCCAGCAGCTTAGGACAGTACAATGAGCAGTTCTTC. This sequence joins TRBV7-2 and TRBJ2-1; D is perhaps TRBD1 (5 bases). This CDR3 spans 13 amino acids. The V gene lost 1 base and the J gene lost 4 bases, with 5 bases spanning the gap. CDR1 and CDR2 from the germline V gene are SGHTA and FQGNSA.

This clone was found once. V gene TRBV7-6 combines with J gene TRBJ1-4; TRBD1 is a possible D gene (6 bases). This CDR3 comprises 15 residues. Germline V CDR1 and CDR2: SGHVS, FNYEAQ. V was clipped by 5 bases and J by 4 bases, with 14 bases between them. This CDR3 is CASSPRPGVNEKLFF. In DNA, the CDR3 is TGTGCCAGCAGCCCTCGCCCAGGGGTTAATGAAAAACTGTTTTTT.

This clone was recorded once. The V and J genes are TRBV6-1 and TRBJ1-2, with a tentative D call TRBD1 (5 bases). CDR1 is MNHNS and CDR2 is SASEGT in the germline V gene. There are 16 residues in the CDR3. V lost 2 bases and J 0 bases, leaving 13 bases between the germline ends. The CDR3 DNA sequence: TGTGCCAGCAGTGAACGAGGACACCCCACTAACTATGGCTACACCTTC. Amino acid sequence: CASSERGHPTNYGYTF.

In DNA form, the CDR3 reads TGCGCCAGCAGGATAGCGGGAGACAATGAGCAGTTCTTC. Translated, it gives CASRIAGDNEQFF. This chain uses TRBV10-2 with TRBJ2-1; 9 bases line up with TRBD2. CDR3 size: 13 residues. The germline V gene has CDR1 WSHSY and CDR2 SAAADI. The V gene end was trimmed by 6 bases and the J gene end by 5 bases; junction bases not matched to a gene: 2.

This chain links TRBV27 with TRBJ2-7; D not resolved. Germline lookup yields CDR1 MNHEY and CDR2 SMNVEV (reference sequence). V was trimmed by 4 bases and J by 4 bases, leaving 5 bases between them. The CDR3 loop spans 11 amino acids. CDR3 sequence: CASSYQYEQYF. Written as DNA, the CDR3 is TGTGCCAGCAGTTACCAGTACGAGCAGTACTTC.

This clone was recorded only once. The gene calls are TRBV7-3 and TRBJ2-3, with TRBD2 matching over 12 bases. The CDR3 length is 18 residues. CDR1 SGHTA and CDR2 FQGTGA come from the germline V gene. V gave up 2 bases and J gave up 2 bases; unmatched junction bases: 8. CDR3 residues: CASSLGHRTSGITDTQYF. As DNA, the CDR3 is TGTGCCAGCAGCTTAGGACATCGGACTAGCGGGATCACAGATACGCAGTATTTT.

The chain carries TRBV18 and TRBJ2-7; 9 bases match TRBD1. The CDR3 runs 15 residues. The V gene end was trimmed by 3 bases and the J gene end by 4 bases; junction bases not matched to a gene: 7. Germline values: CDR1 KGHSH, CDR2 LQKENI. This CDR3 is CASSPSRDRGYEQYF. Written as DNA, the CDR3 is TGTGCCAGCTCACCTTCCCGCGACAGGGGGTACGAGCAGTACTTC.

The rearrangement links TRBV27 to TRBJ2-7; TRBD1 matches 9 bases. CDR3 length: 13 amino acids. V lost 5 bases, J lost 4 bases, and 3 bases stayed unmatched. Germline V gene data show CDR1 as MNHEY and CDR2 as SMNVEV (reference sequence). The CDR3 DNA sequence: TGTGCCAGCAGTCCGGGACAGGGTTACGAGCAGTACTTC. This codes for CASSPGQGYEQYF.

CDR3 coding DNA: TGTGCCAGCATGAAAGGGGAATTGAGTGATGAGCAGTTCTTC. Translation: CASMKGELSDEQFF. This chain links TRBV9 with TRBJ2-1, with D possibly being TRBD1 (5 bases). The CDR3 runs 14 residues. The V gene's germline CDR1 is SGDLS and CDR2 YYNGEE. V lost 6 bases, J lost 8 bases, and 18 bases lay in between. Looking up the rest from reference TRBV9 and TRBJ2-1 gives the full variable domain: DSGVTQTPKHLITATGQRVTLRCSPRSGDLSVYWYQQSLDQGLQFLIQYYNGEERAKGNILERFSAQQFPDLHSELNLSSLELGDSALYFCASMKGELSDEQFFGPGTRLTVL.

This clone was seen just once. Written as DNA, the CDR3 is TGTGCCGGGGGACTAGCGGGAGGGTGGGAGCAGTACTTC. It translates to CAGGLAGGWEQYF. The rearrangement links TRBV6-1 to TRBJ2-7; 16 nucleotides agree with TRBD2. The V segment lost 11 bases and the J segment 7 bases; nucleotides outside the gene matches: 5. Germline V CDR1 and CDR2: MNHNS, SASEGT. The CDR3 extends over 13 amino acids.

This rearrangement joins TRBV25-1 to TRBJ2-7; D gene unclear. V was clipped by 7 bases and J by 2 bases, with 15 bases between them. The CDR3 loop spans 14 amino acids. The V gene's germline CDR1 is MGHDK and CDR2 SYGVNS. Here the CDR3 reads CASNDDTLAYEQYF. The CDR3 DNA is TGTGCCAGCAATGATGACACATTAGCCTACGAGCAGTACTTC.

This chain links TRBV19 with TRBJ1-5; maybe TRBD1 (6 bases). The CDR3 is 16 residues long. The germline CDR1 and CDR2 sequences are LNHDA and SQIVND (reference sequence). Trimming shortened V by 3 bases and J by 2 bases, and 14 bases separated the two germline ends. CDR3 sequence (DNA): TGTGCCAGTAGTATTACAGGGTGGTACGGCAATCAGCCCCAGCATTTT. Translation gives CASSITGWYGNQPQHF. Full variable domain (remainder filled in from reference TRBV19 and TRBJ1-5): DGGITQSPKYLFRKEGQNVTLSCEQNLNHDAMYWYRQDPGQGLRLIYYSQIVNDFQKGDIAEGYSVSREKKESFPLTVTSAQKNPTAFYLCASSITGWYGNQPQHFGDGTRLSIL.

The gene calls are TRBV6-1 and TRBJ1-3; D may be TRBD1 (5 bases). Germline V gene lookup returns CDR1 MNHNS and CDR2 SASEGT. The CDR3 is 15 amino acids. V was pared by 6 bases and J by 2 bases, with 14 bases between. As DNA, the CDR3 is TGTGCCAGCAGAGGAACGCCAGGGACTGGAAACACCATATATTTT. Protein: CASRGTPGTGNTIYF.

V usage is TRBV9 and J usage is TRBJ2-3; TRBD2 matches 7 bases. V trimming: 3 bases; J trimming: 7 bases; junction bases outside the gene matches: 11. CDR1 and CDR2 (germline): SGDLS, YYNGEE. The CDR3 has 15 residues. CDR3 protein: CASSARLAVGNTQYF. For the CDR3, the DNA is TGTGCCAGCAGCGCCCGGCTAGCGGTGGGAAATACGCAGTATTTT.

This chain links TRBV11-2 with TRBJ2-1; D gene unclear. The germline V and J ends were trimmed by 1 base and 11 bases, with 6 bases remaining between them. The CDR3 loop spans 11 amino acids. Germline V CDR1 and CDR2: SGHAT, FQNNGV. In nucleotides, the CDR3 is TGTGCCAGCAGCTTAGTCAGGAAGCAGTTCTTC. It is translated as CASSLVRKQFF. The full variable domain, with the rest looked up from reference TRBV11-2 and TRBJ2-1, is EAGVAQSPRYKIIEKRQSVAFWCNPISGHATLYWYQQILGQGPKLLIQFQNNGVVDDSQLPKDRFSAERLKGVDSTLKIQPAKLEDSAVYLCASSLVRKQFFGPGTRLTVL.

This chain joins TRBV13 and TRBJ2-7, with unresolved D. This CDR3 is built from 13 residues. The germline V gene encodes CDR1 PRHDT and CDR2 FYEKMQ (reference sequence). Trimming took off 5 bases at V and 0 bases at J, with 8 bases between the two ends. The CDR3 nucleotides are TGTGCCAGCAGCCCGCCGAGCTCCTACGAGCAGTACTTC. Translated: CASSPPSSYEQYF. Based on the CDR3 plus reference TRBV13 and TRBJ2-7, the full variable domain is AAGVIQSPRHLIKEKRETATLKCYPIPRHDTVYWYQQGPGQDPQFLISFYEKMQSDKGSIPDRFSAQQFSDYHSELNMSSLELGDSALYFCASSPPSSYEQYFGPGTRLTVT.

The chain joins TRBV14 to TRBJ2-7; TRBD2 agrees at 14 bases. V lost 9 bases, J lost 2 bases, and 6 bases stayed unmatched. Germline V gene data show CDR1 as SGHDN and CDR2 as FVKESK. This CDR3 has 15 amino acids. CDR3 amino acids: CASRMGLAGAYEQYF. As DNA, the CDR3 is TGTGCCAGTAGGATGGGACTAGCGGGAGCCTACGAGCAGTACTTC.

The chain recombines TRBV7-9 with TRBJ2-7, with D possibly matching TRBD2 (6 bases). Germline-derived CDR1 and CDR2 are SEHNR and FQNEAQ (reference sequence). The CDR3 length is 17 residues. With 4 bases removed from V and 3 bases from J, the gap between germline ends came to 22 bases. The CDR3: CASSSWTERLEVYEQYF. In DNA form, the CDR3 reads TGTGCCAGCAGCTCCTGGACTGAGAGACTAGAGGTCTACGAGCAGTACTTC.

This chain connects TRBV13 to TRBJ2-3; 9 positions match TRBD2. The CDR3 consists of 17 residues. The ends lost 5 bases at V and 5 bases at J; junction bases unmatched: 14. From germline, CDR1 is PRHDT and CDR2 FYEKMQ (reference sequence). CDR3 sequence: CASSPKRGASILDTQYF. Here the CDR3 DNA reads TGTGCCAGCAGCCCAAAGCGGGGGGCTTCTATTCTAGATACGCAGTATTTT.

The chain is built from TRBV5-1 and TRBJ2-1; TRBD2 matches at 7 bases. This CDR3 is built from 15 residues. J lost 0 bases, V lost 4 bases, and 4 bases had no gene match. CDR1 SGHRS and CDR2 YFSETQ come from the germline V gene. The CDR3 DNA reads TGCGCCAGCAGCCCGCTAGCGGACTCCTACAATGAGCAGTTCTTC. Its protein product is CASSPLADSYNEQFF.